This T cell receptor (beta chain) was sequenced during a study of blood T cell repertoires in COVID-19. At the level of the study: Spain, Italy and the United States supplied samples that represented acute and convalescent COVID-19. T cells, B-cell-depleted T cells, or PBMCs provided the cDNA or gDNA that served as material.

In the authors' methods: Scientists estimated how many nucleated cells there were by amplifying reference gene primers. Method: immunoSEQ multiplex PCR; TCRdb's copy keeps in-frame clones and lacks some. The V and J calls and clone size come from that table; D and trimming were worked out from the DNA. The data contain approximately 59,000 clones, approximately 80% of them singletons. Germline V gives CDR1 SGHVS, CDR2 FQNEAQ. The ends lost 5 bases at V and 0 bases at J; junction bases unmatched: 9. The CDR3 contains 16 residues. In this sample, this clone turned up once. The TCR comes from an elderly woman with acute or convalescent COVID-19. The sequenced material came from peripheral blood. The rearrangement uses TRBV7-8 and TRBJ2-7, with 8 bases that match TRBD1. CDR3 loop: CASSPRQGALSYEQYF. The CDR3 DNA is TGTGCCAGCAGCCCAAGGCAGGGGGCTCTCTCCTACGAGCAGTACTTC.